The source of this T cell receptor (beta chain) is a study of shared clonotypes between healthy human individuals. This clone occurred a few times. Germline-derived CDR1 and CDR2 are MNHEY and SVGAGI. The ends lost 5 bases at V and 2 bases at J; junction bases unmatched: 4. The length of the CDR3 is 14 residues. Unsorted PBMC samples were amplified in replicate PCRs containing 300 ng DNA, about 30,000 T cell genomes. Ten immunoSEQ deep assay plates were used to sequence the DNA of unsorted PBMCs. Measured with immunoSEQ multiplex PCR; TCRdb has only the in-frame clones, and not every one. The sample holds fewer than 550,000 clones, roughly 85% seen once.

The sequence was obtained from a woman aged 40 to 49 in good health. Some clones in this sample may be carry-over from other donors' samples. The rearrangement links TRBV6-5 to TRBJ2-7, with 9 nucleotides matching TRBD1. The sequenced sample was PBMCs. This CDR3 reads CASSRDRVPYEQYF. The CDR3 coding sequence is TGTGCCAGCAGTCGGGACAGGGTACCCTACGAGCAGTACTTC.